This TCR beta chain is drawn from a study of blood T cell repertoires in COVID-19 (dated by TCRdb to the early 2020s). In terms of the full investigation: The collaborator samples originated in the United States, Italy and Spain and spanned the acute and convalescent phases of COVID-19. The material from the prospective study consisted of cDNA or gDNA derived from T cells, B-cell-depleted T cells, or PBMCs. The dataset comprised deeply sampled blood TCRbeta repertoires from subjects exposed to, actively infected with, or recovered from COVID-19. The repertoires were released in a freely available public database meant as a resource for research on the immune response to SARS-CoV-2. Samples were obtained from the ongoing ImmuneRACE study (first 160 participants) and from 1,200 or so subjects provided by 6 global collaborators. Sample metadata almost always included a de-identified subject ID, COVID-19 status, age in years and sex. Where available, HLA class I and class II types were obtained from metadata supplied by the sample provider rather than from assay-based typing. Study-level results and caveats: Clinical and demographic metadata were provided uncurated, with the amount varying by source and participant.

Inclusive of the bounding cysteine and phenylalanine, the CDR3 is 15 residues long. This entry keeps only the CDR3 DNA: 45 bases, framed from base 1. The V end loses 0 bases and the J end loses 10 bases, and a stretch of 13 bases separates them. The germline V gene gives CDR1 as SGHVS and CDR2 as FNYEAQ. As for this clone: Its cognate antigen has yet to be identified. The record has no base qualities; no much larger clone is one base away.

Another Seattle source contributed samples from volunteer blood donors who had recovered from COVID-19. Collaborating institutions collected whole blood in K2EDTA tubes following their own protocols. For TCRbeta analysis, collaborators shipped samples in one of three forms: frozen whole blood, isolated PBMCs, or DNA extracted from either of those sample types. TCRbeta CDR3 regions were amplified from genomic DNA using the immunoSEQ Assay, a bias-controlled multiplex PCR. On the authors' methods: Nucleated cell counts per sample were estimated from amplification of reference gene primers within the assay. Sequence reads were collapsed and filtered to measure the absolute abundance of every unique TCRbeta CDR3 rearrangement. For each sample, productive Simpson clonality was calculated as the square root of Simpson's diversity index over productive rearrangements. The clones in this table, taken by TCRdb from immuneACCESS, are in-frame only. Not every clone is retained; where verified, under half of the shortfall comes from an unresolved V gene, and the cause of the rest is unknown. The DNA was the basis for D and trimming; V, J and clone size are from that table. The table for this sample lists a few hundred thousand clones; 86% of them were counted only once. Jointly, the top ten make up less than 2.5% of the sample.

The receptor's source is a woman in her 30s who had recovered from COVID-19. The chain couples TRBV7-6 to TRBJ1-6; TRBD1 could be the D gene, as 5 bases match. The sequenced material came from peripheral blood. The CDR3 sequence is CASSLADQGGSPLHF. In nucleotide form, the sequence is TGTGCCAGCAGCTTAGCCGACCAGGGTGGATCACCCCTCCACTTT.